This entry describes one TCR beta chain. The data were obtained in a study of blood T cell repertoires in COVID-19. The overall study: Nucleic acid was either cDNA or gDNA, and it came from T cells, B-cell-depleted T cells, or PBMCs.

The table came from immunoSEQ multiplex PCR; TCRdb's copy has only in-frame clones and leaves some out. The sample has some 190,000 clones; 85% to 90% are singletons. Trimming cost V 4 bases and J 0 bases; bases outside gene matches: 3. CDR3 length: 15 residues. Per the germline V gene, CDR1 is SGHRS and CDR2 is YFSETQ. Sequenced: peripheral blood. J is TRBJ1-3 and V is TRBV5-1, with 8 bases lining up with TRBD1. This receptor was obtained from an older woman with acute or convalescent COVID-19. Here the CDR3 DNA reads TGCGCCAGCAGCCCTCAGGGGGCCTCTGGAAACACCATATATTTT. Its protein is CASSPQGASGNTIYF. Full variable domain (missing parts from reference TRBV5-1 and TRBJ1-3): KAGVTQTPRYLIKTRGQQVTLSCSPISGHRSVSWYQQTPGQGLQFLFEYFSETQRNKGNFPGRFSGRQFSNSRSEMNVSTLELGDSALYLCASSPQGASGNTIYFGEGSWLTVV.